This T cell receptor (beta chain) was documented in a study of T cells in Graves' hyperthyroidism and ophthalmopathy. Study-wide results and limits: Ophthalmopathy was model-predicted a median approximately six months pre-onset.

The CDR3 totals 12 residues. Between the trimmed V and J ends, which lost 5 bases and 6 bases, there was a span of 10 bases. Germline V gene data show CDR1 as SGHTA and CDR2 as FQGNSA. RNA transcripts were the template for amplifying TCR beta CDR3 regions. With the HTBI primer set, the TCR CDR3 went through a first round of RT-PCR. TCRdb re-called the multiplex PCR reads with MiXCR, one entry per CDR3 protein. The sample has some 180,000 distinct CDR3 sequences; about 17% are singletons. The table lists this clonotype with many counts. The antigen remains undetermined. The source of the PBMCs was around 9 ml of fresh peripheral blood.

Specimen: blood. This chain joins TRBV7-2 and TRBJ1-2; D unclear. The sequence was obtained from a woman in her 50s with Graves' hyperthyroidism. The CDR3 bases are TGTGCCAGCAGCACCGGGTCGCATGGCTACACCTTC. Translation: CASSTGSHGYTF. Filled out from reference TRBV7-2 and TRBJ1-2, the complete variable domain reads GAGVSQSPSNKVTEKGKDVELRCDPISGHTALYWYRQSLGQGLEFLIYFQGNSAPDKSGLPSDRFSAERTGGSVSTLTIQRTQQEDSAVYLCASSTGSHGYTFGSGTRLTVV.